This T cell receptor (beta chain) was captured by sequencing in a study of T cell responses to AZD1222 COVID-19 vaccine. With V trimmed by 0 bases and J by 7 bases, 3 bases remained unmatched. Germline V gives CDR1 SGHRS, CDR2 YFSETQ. The CDR3 loop spans 15 amino acids. The table came from immunoSEQ multiplex PCR; TCRdb's copy has only in-frame clones and leaves some out. The data hold under 200,000 clones, with around 90% observed a single time. The sequenced sample was peripheral blood, obtained on day 0 of AZD1222 vaccination. This chain uses TRBV5-1 with TRBJ1-6; 8 nucleotides match TRBD1. The sequence came from an adult in good health. Here the CDR3 reads CASSLGQGRNSPLHF. In nucleotides, the CDR3 is TGCGCCAGCAGCTTGGGACAGGGGCGGAATTCACCCCTCCACTTT. Filled out from reference TRBV5-1 and TRBJ1-6, the complete variable domain reads KAGVTQTPRYLIKTRGQQVTLSCSPISGHRSVSWYQQTPGQGLQFLFEYFSETQRNKGNFPGRFSGRQFSNSRSEMNVSTLELGDSALYLCASSLGQGRNSPLHFGNGTRLTVT.